The TCR beta chain under discussion was sequenced for a study of T cells of healthy individuals. This clonotype turned up a few times. TCRdb passed the 5' RACE reads through MiXCR, listing each CDR3 protein once. Of around 100,000 distinct CDR3 sequences detected, 17% appear once; the ten largest clones hold more than 5.5%. V was clipped by 0 bases and J by 11 bases, with 20 bases between them. CDR1 is MNHEY, CDR2 SVGEGT, per germline. The CDR3 covers 16 residues. The TCR was taken from a human donor in good health. The chain is built from TRBV6-2 or TRBV6-3 and TRBJ1-5; D might be TRBD1 (6 bases). CDR3 in amino acids: CASSYSMGGSPGAQHF. The CDR3 nucleotides read TGTGCCAGCAGTTACTCAATGGGGGGCTCACCCGGGGCCCAGCATTTT.